The 7 T cell receptor beta chains below all came from one sample that was sequenced in a study of shared clonotypes between healthy human individuals. TCRdb's copy holds only in-frame clones and misses some; the assay was immunoSEQ multiplex PCR. The sample carries some 550,000 clones, less than 98% recorded once. Source material: naive CD4+ T cells sorted from blood. Sample subset: CD45RA+ positively selected. The receptors were sampled from a woman in her thirties in good health.

Concerning this clone: Other DNA sequences in this specimen translate into the identical CDR3. The chain recombines TRBV28 with TRBJ2-7; TRBD1 agrees at 10 bases. The CDR3 spans 14 residues. The germline gives CDR1 MDHEN, CDR2 SYDVKM. V lost 6 bases and J lost 2; bases outside the gene matches: 4. In nucleotides, the CDR3 is TGTGCCAGCAGCCCCGGGACAGGGGCCTACGAGCAGTACTTC. This gives the protein CASSPGTGAYEQYF.

The CDR3: CASSSSWGQFF. The CDR3 nucleotides read TGTGCCAGCAGTTCTAGCTGGGGGCAGTTCTTC. The chain combines TRBV25-1 with TRBJ2-1; perhaps TRBD2 as D (5 bases). This CDR3 has 11 residues. The germline V gene has CDR1 MGHDK and CDR2 SYGVNS. Trimming took 5 bases from V and 12 from J, leaving 11 bases between them.

The chain has TRBV21-1 and TRBJ2-7; TRBD2 is the table's D call and was not checked against the DNA. TRBV21-1 is labeled a pseudogene. The CDR3 is 15 residues long. The CDR3: CASSKGARNVHEQYF. DNA of the CDR3: TGTGCCAGCAGCAAAGGCGCGAGAAACGTACACGAGCAGTACTTC.

The chain has TRBV28 and TRBJ1-1; no definite D call. CDR1 is MDHEN and CDR2 is SYDVKM in the germline V gene. CDR3 length equals 13 residues. V was cut by 0 bases and J by 6 bases, with 8 bases left in between. The CDR3 protein is CASSLWRGAEAFF. The CDR3 DNA follows: TGTGCCAGCAGTTTATGGCGAGGCGCTGAAGCTTTCTTT.

This clone showed up just once. The genes are TRBV4-2 and TRBJ2-3, with 7 positions matching TRBD2. The CDR3 has 15 residues. Germline-derived CDR1 and CDR2 are LGHNA and YNFKEQ. The V segment lost 2 bases and the J segment 4 bases; nucleotides outside the gene matches: 6. The DNA for the CDR3 is TGTGCCAGCAGCCAATTGGGGGGGAGTCCAGATACGCAGTATTTT. This sequence encodes CASSQLGGSPDTQYF.

CDR3 region: CASSWTGSYEQYF. Written as DNA, the CDR3 is TGTGCCAGCAGTTGGACAGGGTCGTACGAGCAGTACTTC. This chain uses TRBV28 with TRBJ2-7; 8 positions agree with TRBD1. Trimming at V came to 4 bases and at J to 4 bases, leaving 3 bases not matched to a gene. The CDR3 has 13 amino acids. Germline V lookup: CDR1 MDHEN, CDR2 SYDVKM.

The gene calls are TRBV25-1 and TRBJ2-2, with D maybe TRBD1 (6 bases). Per the germline V gene, CDR1 is MGHDK and CDR2 is SYGVNS. The V end was cut by 1 base, the J end by 3 bases, with 9 bases between. The CDR3 is 15 residues long. CDR3 region: CASSEWGLDTGELFF. DNA for the CDR3: TGTGCCAGCAGTGAATGGGGGCTGGACACCGGGGAGCTGTTTTTT.